The present TCR beta chain was sequenced within a study of spatial heterogeneity in lung cancer. Study-level information: Where present, follow-up PBMC were sequenced a median of about 2 years after resection. Raw reads contained each unique TCR and UMI combination more than ten times on average.

As for time point: blood at routine non-recurrence follow-up after resection. This clonotype was detected a few times. In the library, each TCR cDNA molecule bore its own unique molecular identifier. TCRdb reprocessed the 5' RACE reads via MiXCR and lists one record per CDR3 protein. The sample holds about 87,000 distinct CDR3 sequences, roughly a fifth seen once. The TCR was taken from a male donor with early-stage non-small cell lung cancer. Sequences were derived from PBMCs, sampled at follow-up.

The CDR3 DNA follows: TGCGCCAGCAGCTTTGGGGGTTACGATCAGCCCCAGCATTTT. This encodes CASSFGGYDQPQHF. The chain links TRBV5-1 to TRBJ1-5; possible D gene TRBD1, 5 bases. Between the trimmed V and J ends, which lost 2 bases and 5 bases, there was a span of 11 bases. The CDR3 contains 14 residues. Germline V gene data show CDR1 as SGHRS and CDR2 as YFSETQ.